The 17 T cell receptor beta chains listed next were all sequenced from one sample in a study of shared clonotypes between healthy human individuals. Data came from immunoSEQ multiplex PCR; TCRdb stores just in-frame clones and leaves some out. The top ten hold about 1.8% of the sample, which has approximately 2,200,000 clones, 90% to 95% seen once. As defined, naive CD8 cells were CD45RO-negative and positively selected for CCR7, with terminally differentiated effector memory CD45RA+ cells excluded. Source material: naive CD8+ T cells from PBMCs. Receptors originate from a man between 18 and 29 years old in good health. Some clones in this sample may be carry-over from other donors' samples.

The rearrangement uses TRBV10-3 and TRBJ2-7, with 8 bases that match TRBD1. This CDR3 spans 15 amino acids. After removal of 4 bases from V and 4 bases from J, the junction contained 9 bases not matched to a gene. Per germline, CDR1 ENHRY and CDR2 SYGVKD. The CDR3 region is CAISADRDGSYEQYF. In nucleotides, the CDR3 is TGTGCCATCAGTGCGGACAGGGACGGCTCGTACGAGCAGTACTTC.

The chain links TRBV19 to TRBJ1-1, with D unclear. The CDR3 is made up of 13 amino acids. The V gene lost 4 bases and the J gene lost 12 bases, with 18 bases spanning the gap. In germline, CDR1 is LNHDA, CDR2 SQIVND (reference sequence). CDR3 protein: CASSTRPGGLSFF. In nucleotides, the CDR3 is TGTGCCAGTAGTACCAGGCCGGGAGGTCTGTCTTTCTTT.

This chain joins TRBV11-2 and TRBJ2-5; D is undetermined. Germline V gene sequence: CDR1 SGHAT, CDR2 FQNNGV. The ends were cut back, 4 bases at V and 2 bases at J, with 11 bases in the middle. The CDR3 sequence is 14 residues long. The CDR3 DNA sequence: TGTGCCAGCAGCTACCGACCGGTTCAAGAGACCCAGTACTTC. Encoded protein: CASSYRPVQETQYF.

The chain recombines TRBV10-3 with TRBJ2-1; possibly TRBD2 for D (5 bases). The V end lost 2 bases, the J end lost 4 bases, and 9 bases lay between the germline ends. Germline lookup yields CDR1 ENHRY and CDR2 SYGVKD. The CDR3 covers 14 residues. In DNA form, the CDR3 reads TGTGCCATCAGTGAGCCAGGACTGTACAATGAGCAGTTCTTC. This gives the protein CAISEPGLYNEQFF.

CDR3 loop: CAISGTGGAFNGYTF. The CDR3, as DNA: TGTGCCATCAGTGGGACAGGGGGCGCATTCAATGGCTACACCTTC. The chain joins TRBV10-3 to TRBJ1-2; 11 nucleotides agree with TRBD1. From germline, CDR1 is ENHRY and CDR2 SYGVKD. V shed 4 bases, J shed 6 bases, and the junction held 7 bases outside the gene matches. CDR3 length: 15 residues.

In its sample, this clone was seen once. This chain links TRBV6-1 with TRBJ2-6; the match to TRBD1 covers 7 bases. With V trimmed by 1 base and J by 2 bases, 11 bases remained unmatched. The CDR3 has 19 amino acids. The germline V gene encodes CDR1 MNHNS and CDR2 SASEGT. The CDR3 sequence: CASSEEVRTGAPGANVLTF. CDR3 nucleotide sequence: TGTGCCAGCAGTGAAGAGGTTAGAACAGGGGCCCCTGGGGCCAACGTCCTGACTTTC.

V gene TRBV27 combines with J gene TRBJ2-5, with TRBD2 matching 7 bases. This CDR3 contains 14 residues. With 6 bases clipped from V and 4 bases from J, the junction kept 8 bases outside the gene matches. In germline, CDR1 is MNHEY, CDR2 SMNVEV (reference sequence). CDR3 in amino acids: CASRLVGEGETQYF. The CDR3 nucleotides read TGTGCCAGCAGACTGGTTGGGGAGGGAGAGACCCAGTACTTC.

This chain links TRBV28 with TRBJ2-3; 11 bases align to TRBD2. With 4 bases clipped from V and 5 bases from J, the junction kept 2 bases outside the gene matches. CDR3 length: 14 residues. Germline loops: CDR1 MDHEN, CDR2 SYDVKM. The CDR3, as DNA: TGTGCCAGCAGTTCGCTAGCGGGAGGAGATACGCAGTATTTT. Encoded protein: CASSSLAGGDTQYF.

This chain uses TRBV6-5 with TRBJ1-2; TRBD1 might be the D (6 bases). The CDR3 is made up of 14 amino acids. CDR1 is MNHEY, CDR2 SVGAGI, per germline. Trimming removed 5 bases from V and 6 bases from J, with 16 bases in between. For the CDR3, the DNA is TGTGCCAGCAGTGGAGCGTGGGGGCAGGATGGCTACACCTTC. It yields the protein CASSGAWGQDGYTF.

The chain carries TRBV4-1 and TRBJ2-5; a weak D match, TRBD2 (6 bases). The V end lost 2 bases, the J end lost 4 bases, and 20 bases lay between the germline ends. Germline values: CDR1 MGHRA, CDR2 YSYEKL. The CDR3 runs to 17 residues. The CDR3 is CASSQKRVGEGRETQYF. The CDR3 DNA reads TGCGCCAGCAGCCAAAAGCGGGTTGGGGAAGGTCGAGAGACCCAGTACTTC.

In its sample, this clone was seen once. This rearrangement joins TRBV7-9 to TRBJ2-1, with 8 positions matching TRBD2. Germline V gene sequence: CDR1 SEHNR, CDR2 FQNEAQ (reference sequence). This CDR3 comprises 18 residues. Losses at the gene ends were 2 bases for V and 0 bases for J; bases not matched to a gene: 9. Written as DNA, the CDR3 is TGTGCCAGCAGCTTAACGTCATTCCGGGAGGGCTCCTACAATGAGCAGTTCTTC. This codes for CASSLTSFREGSYNEQFF.

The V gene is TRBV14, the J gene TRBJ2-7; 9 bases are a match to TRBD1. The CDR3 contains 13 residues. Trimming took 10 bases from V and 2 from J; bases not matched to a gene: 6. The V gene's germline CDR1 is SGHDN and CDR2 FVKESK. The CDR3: CATRGTGTYEQYF. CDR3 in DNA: TGTGCCACCCGAGGGACAGGGACCTACGAGCAGTACTTC.

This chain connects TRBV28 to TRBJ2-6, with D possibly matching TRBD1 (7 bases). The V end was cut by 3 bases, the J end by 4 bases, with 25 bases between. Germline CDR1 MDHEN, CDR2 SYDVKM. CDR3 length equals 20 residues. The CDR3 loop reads CASSFPGAGGSALGANVLTF. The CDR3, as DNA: TGTGCCAGCAGTTTCCCCGGGGCAGGGGGGAGTGCGTTGGGGGCCAACGTCCTGACTTTC.

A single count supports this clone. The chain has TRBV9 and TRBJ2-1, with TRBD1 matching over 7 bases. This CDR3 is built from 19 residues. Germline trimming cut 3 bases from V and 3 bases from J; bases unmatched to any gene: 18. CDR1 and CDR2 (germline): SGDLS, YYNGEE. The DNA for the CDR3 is TGTGCCAGCAGCGAAACCGGGACAGCCTACTCCGAGGTCTACAATGAGCAGTTCTTC. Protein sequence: CASSETGTAYSEVYNEQFF.

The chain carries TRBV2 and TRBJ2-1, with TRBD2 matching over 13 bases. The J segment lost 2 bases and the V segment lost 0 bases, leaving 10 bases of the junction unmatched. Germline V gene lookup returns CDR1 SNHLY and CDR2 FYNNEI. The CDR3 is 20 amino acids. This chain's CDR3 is CASSEAVRTSGSLTYNEQFF. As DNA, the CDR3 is TGTGCCAGCAGTGAAGCCGTACGGACTAGCGGGAGTCTCACCTACAATGAGCAGTTCTTC.

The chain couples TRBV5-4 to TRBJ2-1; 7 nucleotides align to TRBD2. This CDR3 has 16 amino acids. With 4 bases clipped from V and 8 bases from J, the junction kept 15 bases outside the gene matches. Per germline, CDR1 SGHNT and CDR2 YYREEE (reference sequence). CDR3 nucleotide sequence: TGTGCCAGCAGCGGGGGGGAGAGATCCAACAGTCATGAGCAGTTCTTC. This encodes CASSGGERSNSHEQFF.

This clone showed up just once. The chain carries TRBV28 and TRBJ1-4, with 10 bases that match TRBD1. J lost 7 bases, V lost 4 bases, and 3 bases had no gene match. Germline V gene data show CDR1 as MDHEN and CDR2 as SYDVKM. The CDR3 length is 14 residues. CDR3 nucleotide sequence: TGTGCCAGCAGTTCGACAGGGGGCGTTGAAAAACTGTTTTTT. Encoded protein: CASSSTGGVEKLFF.